This T cell receptor (beta chain) was retrieved from a study of identical twins. MiXCR was run by TCRdb on the 5' RACE reads, yielding one entry per CDR3 protein. The profile shows about 890,000 distinct CDR3 sequences, 12% of them singletons. Unmatched junction bases numbered 5, after V lost 2 bases and J lost 2 bases. The CDR3 spans 16 residues. Germline assignment: CDR1 ENHRY and CDR2 SYGVKD. A remark on this clonotype: Its antigen is unidentified.

General observations from the study: Out-of-frame beta sequences exhibited a weaker degree of excess twin sharing. The study drew conclusions from cross-sectional statistical analysis, not from following the same donors.

The sample was also reused in another study, on yellow fever vaccine responses in identical twins.

What was sequenced was PBMCs. This clonotype was sampled from a woman between 18 and 30 years old in good health. The chain employs TRBV10-3 and TRBJ2-1; the match to TRBD1 covers 8 bases. The CDR3 region is CAISEPGQGPYNEQFF. CDR3 coding DNA: TGTGCCATCAGTGAGCCCGGACAGGGCCCCTACAATGAGCAGTTCTTC.